This record looks at one T cell receptor (beta chain) sequence and its context. This specimen belongs to a study of OX40 agonist ivuxolimab in advanced cancers. The CDR3 totals 15 residues. CDR1 and CDR2 from the germline V gene are SGHTA and FQGNSA. The germline V and J ends were trimmed by 1 base and 2 bases, with 12 bases remaining between them. Clones were read by immunoSEQ multiplex PCR, and TCRdb kept only the in-frame ones, dropping some. The table has about 80,000 clones, around 84% seen once; the top ten hold 5.5% to 7%. The sequencing here drew on CD4+ or CD8+ T cells sorted from blood, taken in a trial of the OX40 agonist ivuxolimab. This chain uses TRBV7-2 with TRBJ2-7; D unresolved. This sequence was found in an adult with an advanced solid tumor such as melanoma, head and neck, liver or kidney cancer. CDR3 DNA: TGTGCCAGCAGCTTAGATCCGGGCTCCCCCTACGAGCAGTACTTC. It specifies CASSLDPGSPYEQYF.